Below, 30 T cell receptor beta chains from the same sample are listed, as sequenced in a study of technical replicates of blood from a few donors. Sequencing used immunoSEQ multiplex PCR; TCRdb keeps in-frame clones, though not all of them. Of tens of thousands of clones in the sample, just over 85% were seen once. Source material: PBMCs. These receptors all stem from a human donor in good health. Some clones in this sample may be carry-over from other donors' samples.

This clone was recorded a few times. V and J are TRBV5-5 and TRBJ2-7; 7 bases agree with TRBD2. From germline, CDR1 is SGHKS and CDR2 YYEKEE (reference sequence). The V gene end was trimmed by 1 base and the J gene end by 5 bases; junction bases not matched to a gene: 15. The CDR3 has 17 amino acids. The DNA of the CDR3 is TGTGCCAGCAGCTTGCCCTTAACGGGGGGTATCCTAGACGAGCAGTACTTC. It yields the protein CASSLPLTGGILDEQYF.

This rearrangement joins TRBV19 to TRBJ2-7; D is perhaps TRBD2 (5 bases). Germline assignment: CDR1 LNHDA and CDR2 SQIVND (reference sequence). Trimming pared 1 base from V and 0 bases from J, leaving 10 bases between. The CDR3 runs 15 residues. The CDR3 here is CASSIAGTSSYEQYF. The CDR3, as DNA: TGTGCCAGTAGTATAGCGGGAACGAGCTCCTACGAGCAGTACTTC.

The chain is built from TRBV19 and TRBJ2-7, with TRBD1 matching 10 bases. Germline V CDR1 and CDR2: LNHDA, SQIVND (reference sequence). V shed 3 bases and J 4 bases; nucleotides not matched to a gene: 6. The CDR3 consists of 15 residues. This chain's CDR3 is CASSIGGTGVYEQYF. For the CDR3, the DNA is TGTGCCAGTAGTATCGGAGGGACAGGGGTTTACGAGCAGTACTTC.

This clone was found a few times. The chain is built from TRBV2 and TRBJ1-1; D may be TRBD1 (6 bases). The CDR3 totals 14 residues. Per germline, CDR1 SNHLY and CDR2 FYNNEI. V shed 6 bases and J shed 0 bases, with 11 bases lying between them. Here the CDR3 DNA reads TGTGCCAGCAGATCAGGGGACGTGAACACTGAAGCTTTCTTT. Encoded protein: CASRSGDVNTEAFF.

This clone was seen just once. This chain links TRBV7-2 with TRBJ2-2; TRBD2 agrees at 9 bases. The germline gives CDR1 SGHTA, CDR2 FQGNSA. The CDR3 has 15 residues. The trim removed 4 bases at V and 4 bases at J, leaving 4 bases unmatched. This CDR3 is CASSSRRGGTGELFF. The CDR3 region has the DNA TGTGCCAGCAGCTCCCGGCGGGGGGGCACCGGGGAGCTGTTTTTT.

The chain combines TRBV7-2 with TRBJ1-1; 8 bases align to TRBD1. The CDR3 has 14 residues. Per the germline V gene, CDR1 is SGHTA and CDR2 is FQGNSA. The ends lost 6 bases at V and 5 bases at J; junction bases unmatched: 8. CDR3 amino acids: CASRSDRAGTEAFF. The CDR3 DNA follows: TGTGCCAGCAGATCGGACAGGGCTGGGACTGAAGCTTTCTTT. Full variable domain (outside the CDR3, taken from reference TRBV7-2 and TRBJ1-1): GAGVSQSPSNKVTEKGKDVELRCDPISGHTALYWYRQSLGQGLEFLIYFQGNSAPDKSGLPSDRFSAERTGGSVSTLTIQRTQQEDSAVYLCASRSDRAGTEAFFGQGTRLTVV.

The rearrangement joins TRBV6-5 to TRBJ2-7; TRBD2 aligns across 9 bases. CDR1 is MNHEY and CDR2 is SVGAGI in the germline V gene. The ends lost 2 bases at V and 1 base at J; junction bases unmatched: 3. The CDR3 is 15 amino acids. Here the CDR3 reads CASSYRAGGSYEQYF. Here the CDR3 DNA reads TGTGCCAGCAGTTACAGGGCGGGAGGGTCCTACGAGCAGTACTTC.

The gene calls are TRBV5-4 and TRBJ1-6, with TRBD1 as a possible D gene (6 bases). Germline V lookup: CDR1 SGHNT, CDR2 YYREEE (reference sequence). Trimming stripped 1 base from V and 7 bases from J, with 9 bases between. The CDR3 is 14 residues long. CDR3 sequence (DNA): TGTGCCAGCAGCTTGAACAGGGAAAATTCACCCCTCCACTTT. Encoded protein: CASSLNRENSPLHF.

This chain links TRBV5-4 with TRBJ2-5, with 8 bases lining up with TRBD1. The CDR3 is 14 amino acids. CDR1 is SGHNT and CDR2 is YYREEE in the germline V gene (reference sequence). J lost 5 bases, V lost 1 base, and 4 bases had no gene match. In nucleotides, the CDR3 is TGTGCCAGCAGCTTGCAGGGGGCAGGGGAGACCCAGTACTTC. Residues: CASSLQGAGETQYF.

CDR3 sequence: CASSLAAAGGHSYEQYF. DNA of the CDR3: TGCGCCAGCAGCTTGGCTGCAGCGGGGGGCCACTCCTACGAGCAGTACTTC. The chain couples TRBV5-1 to TRBJ2-7; 9 bases are a match to TRBD2. The V segment lost 0 bases and the J segment 0 bases; nucleotides outside the gene matches: 7. The length of the CDR3 is 17 residues. Germline values: CDR1 SGHRS, CDR2 YFSETQ. The full variable domain, rest sourced from reference TRBV5-1 and TRBJ2-7, is KAGVTQTPRYLIKTRGQQVTLSCSPISGHRSVSWYQQTPGQGLQFLFEYFSETQRNKGNFPGRFSGRQFSNSRSEMNVSTLELGDSALYLCASSLAAAGGHSYEQYFGPGTRLTVT.

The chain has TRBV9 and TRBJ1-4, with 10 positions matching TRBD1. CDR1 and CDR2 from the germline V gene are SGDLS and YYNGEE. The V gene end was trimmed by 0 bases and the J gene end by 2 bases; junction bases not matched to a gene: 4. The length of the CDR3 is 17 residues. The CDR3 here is CASSVASDRGTNEKLFF. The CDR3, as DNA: TGTGCCAGCAGCGTAGCTTCGGACAGGGGGACTAATGAAAAACTGTTTTTT.

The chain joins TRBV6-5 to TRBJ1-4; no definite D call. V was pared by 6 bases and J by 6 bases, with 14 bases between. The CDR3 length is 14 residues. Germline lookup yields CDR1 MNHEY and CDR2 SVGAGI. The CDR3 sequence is CASSRREQDEKLFF. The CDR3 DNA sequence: TGTGCCAGCAGCCGACGGGAGCAGGATGAAAAACTGTTTTTT.

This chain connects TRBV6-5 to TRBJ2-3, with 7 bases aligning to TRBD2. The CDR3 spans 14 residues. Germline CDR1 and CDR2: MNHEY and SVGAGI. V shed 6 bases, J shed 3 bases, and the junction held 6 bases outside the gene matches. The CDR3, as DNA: TGTGCCAGCAGCGTAGGGAGGGCGACAGATACGCAGTATTTT. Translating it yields CASSVGRATDTQYF.

The CDR3 here is CASSPWVGVDEQYF. The CDR3 nucleotides read TGTGCCAGCAGCCCCTGGGTAGGGGTCGACGAGCAGTACTTC. The genes are TRBV5-6 and TRBJ2-7; perhaps TRBD1 as D (5 bases). V was trimmed by 4 bases and J by 5 bases, leaving 16 bases between them. Per the germline V gene, CDR1 is SGHDT and CDR2 is YYEEEE. The CDR3 covers 14 residues.

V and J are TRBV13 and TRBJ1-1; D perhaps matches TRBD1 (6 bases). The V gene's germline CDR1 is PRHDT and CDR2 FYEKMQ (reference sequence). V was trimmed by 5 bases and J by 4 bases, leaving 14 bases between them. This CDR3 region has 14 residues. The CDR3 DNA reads TGTGCCAGCAGCAACAAGGGGGTTAGCACTGAAGCTTTCTTT. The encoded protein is CASSNKGVSTEAFF.

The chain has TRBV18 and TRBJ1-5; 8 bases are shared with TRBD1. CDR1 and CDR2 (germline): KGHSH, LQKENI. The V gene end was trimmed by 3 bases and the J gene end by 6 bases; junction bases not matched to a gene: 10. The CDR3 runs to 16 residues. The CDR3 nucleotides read TGTGCCAGCTCACCTTCGACAGGGGTGAACGGTCAGCCCCAGCATTTT. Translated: CASSPSTGVNGQPQHF.

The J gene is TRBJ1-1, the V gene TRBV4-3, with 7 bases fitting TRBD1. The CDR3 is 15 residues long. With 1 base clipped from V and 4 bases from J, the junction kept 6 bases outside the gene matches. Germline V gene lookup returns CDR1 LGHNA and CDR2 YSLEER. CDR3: CASSQGGRGTTEAFF. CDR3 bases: TGCGCCAGCAGCCAAGGAGGCAGGGGGACCACTGAAGCTTTCTTT.

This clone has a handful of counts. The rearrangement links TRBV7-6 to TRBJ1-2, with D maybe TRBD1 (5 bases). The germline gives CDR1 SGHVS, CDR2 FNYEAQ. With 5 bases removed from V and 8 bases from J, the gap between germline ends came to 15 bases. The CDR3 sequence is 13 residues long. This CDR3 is CASSPTVAGGYTF. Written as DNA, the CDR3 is TGTGCCAGCAGCCCGACAGTGGCTGGGGGCTACACCTTC.

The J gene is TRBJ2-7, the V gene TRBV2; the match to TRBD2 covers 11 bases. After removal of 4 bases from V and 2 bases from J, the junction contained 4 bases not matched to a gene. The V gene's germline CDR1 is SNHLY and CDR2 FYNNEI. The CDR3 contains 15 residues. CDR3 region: CASSAGTSGAYEQYF. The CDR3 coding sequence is TGTGCCAGCAGTGCGGGGACTAGCGGTGCCTACGAGCAGTACTTC.

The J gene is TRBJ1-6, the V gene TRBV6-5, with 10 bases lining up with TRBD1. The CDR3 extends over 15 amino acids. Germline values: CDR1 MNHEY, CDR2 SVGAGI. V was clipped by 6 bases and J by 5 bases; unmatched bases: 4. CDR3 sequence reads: CASRRTGGNNSPLHF. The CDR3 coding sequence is TGTGCCAGCAGACGGACAGGGGGGAATAATTCACCCCTCCACTTT.

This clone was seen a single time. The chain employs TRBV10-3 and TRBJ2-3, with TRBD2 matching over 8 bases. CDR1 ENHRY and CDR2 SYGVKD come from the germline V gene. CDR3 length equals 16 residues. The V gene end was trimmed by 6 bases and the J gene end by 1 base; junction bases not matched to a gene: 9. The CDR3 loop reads CAIRGAGRGGTDTQYF. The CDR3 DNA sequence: TGTGCCATCAGGGGAGCGGGGCGGGGGGGCACAGATACGCAGTATTTT.

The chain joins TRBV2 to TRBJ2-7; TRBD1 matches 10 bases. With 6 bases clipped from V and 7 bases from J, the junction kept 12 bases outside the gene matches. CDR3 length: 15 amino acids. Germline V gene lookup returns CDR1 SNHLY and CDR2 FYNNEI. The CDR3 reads CASSEPGQGSGEQYF. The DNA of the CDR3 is TGTGCCAGCAGCGAACCGGGACAGGGGTCGGGGGAGCAGTACTTC.

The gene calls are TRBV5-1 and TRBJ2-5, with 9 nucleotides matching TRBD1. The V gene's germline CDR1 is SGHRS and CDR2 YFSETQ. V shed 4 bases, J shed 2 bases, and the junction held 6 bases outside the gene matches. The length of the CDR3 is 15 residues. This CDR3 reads CASSPTGTGQETQYF. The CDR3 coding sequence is TGCGCCAGCAGCCCAACCGGGACAGGGCAAGAGACCCAGTACTTC.

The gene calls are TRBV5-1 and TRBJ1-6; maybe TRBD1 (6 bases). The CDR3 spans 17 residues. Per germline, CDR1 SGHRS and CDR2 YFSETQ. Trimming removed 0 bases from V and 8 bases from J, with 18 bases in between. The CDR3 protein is CASSLGVHRVIDSPLHF. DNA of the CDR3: TGCGCCAGCAGCTTGGGTGTTCACAGGGTTATTGATTCACCCCTCCACTTT.

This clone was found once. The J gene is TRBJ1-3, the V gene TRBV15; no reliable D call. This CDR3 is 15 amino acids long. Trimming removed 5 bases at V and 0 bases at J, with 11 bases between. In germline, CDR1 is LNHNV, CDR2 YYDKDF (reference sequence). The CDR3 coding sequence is TGTGCCACCAGCGACCGGGAGCACTCTGGAAACACCATATATTTT. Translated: CATSDREHSGNTIYF.

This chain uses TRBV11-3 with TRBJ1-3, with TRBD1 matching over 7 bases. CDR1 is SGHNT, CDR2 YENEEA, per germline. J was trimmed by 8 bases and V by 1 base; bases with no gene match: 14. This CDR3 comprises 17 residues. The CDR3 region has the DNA TGTGCCAGCAGCTTAGGGGAACCCGGACAGGCAGCGGACACCATATATTTT. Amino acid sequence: CASSLGEPGQAADTIYF.

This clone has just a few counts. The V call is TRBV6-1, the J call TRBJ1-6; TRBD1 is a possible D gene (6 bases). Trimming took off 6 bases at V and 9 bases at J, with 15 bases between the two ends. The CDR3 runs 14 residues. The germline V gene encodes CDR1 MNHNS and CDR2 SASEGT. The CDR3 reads CASRLTGLGSPLHF. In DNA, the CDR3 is TGTGCCAGCAGACTCACAGGGCTAGGTTCACCCCTCCACTTT.

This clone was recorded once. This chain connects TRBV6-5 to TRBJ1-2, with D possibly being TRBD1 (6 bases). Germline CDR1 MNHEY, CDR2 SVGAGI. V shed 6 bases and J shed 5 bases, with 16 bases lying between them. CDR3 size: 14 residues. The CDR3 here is CASSQGGTGYGYTF. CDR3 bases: TGTGCCAGCAGCCAAGGGGGAACTGGATATGGCTACACCTTC.

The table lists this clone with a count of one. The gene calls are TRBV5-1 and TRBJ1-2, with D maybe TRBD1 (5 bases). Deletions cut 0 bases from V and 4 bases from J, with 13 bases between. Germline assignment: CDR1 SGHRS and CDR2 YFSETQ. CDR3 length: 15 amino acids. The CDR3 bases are TGCGCCAGCAGCTTGGAGAAAGGGGCGGTCTATGGCTACACCTTC. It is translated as CASSLEKGAVYGYTF.

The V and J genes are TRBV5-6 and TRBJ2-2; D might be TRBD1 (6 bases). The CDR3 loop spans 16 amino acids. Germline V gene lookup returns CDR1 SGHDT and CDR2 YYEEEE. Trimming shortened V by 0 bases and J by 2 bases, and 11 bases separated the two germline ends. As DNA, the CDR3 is TGTGCCAGCAGCTTGGGGTCAGGGGCCAACACCGGGGAGCTGTTTTTT. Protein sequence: CASSLGSGANTGELFF.